This TCR beta chain was documented in a study of OX40 agonist ivuxolimab in advanced cancers. Some background on the complete study: Ivuxolimab was a fully human IgG2 agonistic monoclonal antibody targeting the costimulatory receptor OX40 (CD134). Intravenous ivuxolimab was administered to patients every 2 weeks at six dose levels: 0.01, 0.1, 0.3, 1.5, 3 and 10 mg/kg. Of the approximately 53 patients in dose escalation, approximately 20 had hepatocellular carcinoma, approximately 15 had melanoma, 9 had renal cell carcinoma and 9 had head and neck cancer. A male proportion of almost 85% and a mean age of approximately 60 years, ranging from roughly 23 to 85, were recorded for the dose-escalation cohort. Prior anti-PD-1, anti-PD-L1 or anti-CTLA-4 therapy was permitted, and about two fifths of dose-escalation patients had received checkpoint inhibitors. Partial responses occurred in three dose-escalation patients: two with cutaneous melanoma and one with hepatocellular carcinoma. Peripheral TCRbeta sequencing was intended to test whether TCR sequence diversity was altered and clonal T-cell expansion was caused by ivuxolimab. The paper reports the monotherapy dose-escalation portion (N = 52 patients) of the phase I ivuxolimab trial. Results the study describes overall, beyond this receptor: Partial responders in the 0.1-3.0 mg/kg groups had among the lowest normalized peripheral clonal expansion, especially among CD8+ T cells. The antigen specificity of the clonally expanded peripheral T cells was not determined. After ivuxolimab, CD8+ T cells had more expanded clones than CD4+ T cells on average. At doses from 0.1 to 3.0 mg/kg, clonal expansion was seen in both CD4+ and CD8+ blood T cells between baseline and week 6. Low levels of normalized T-cell clonal expansion were also shown by some nonresponding patients.

Genomic DNA was extracted from sorted cells for sequencing of the TCRbeta CDR3 region. The immunoSEQ Assay was used for sequencing of TCRbeta CDR3 regions. TCRdb obtained this table from immuneACCESS and retained in-frame rearrangements with V and J assigned. These tables miss some clones; where compared with another copy, unresolved V genes account for less than half of the shortfall, and the remainder is unexplained. Present in this sample are fewer than 100,000 clones, around 80% of which were seen just once. Of the sample, roughly 0.41% is held by the ten largest clones. To note about this clone: Its antigen specificity is not known. No per-base quality is available; no much larger clone lies one base away.

Patients with autoimmune disease history or receiving systemic immunosuppression were excluded from the trial. Peripheral blood for TCR sequencing was collected from all dose cohorts at baseline, on cycle 4 day 1, and on cycle 7 day 1. The samples were drawn from a first-in-human, open-label, multicenter phase I dose-escalation trial of ivuxolimab. Adults with locally advanced or metastatic melanoma, renal cell, hepatocellular, or head and neck squamous cell carcinoma were enrolled in the trial. CD4+ and CD8+ T cells were sorted separately from peripheral blood before TCR sequencing. Germline trimming: 4 bases from V, 2 bases from J; junction bases outside gene matches: 8. According to the germline V gene, CDR1 reads SGHRS and CDR2 reads YFSETQ. Including the terminal cysteine and phenylalanine, the CDR3 comprises 15 residues. Here the CDR3 DNA is all that survives: 45 bases in frame from base 1.

The receptor comes from an adult with an advanced solid tumor such as melanoma, head and neck, liver or kidney cancer. The sample was CD4+ or CD8+ T cells sorted from blood, taken in a trial of the OX40 agonist ivuxolimab. The chain employs TRBV5-1 and TRBJ1-1, with 7 bases matching TRBD1. The nucleotide sequence is given as TGCGCCAGCAGCCCCAGACAGGGTCAAAACACTGAAGCTTTCTTT. It translates to CASSPRQGQNTEAFF.